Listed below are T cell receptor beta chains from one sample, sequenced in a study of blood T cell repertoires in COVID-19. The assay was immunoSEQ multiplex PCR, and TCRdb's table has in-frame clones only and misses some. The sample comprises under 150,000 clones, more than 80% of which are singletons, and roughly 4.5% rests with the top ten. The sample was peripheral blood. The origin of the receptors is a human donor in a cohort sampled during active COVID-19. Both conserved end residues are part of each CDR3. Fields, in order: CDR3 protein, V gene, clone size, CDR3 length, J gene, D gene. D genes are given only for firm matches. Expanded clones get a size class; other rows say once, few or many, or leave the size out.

CDR3: CASSYSGGEGLGEQFF
V: TRBV6-6
size: NA
length: 16
J: TRBJ2-1
D: TRBD2

CDR3: CASQPRTGGYSPLHF
V: TRBV19
size: NA
length: 15
J: TRBJ1-6
D: TRBD1

CDR3: CASSLVGGRKLFF
V: TRBV27
size: NA
length: 13
J: TRBJ1-4
D: NA

CDR3: CASSLVGDGVYKQYF
V: TRBV7-2
size: NA
length: 15
J: TRBJ2-7
D: NA

CDR3: CASSLVSTGPPLYF
V: TRBV7-9
size: NA
length: 14
J: TRBJ1-3
D: NA

CDR3: CASSQPTSGGETQYF
V: TRBV3-1/TRBV3-2
size: NA
length: 15
J: TRBJ2-5
D: TRBD2

CDR3: CATSRPDSSPLHF
V: TRBV15
size: NA
length: 13
J: TRBJ1-6
D: NA

CDR3: CASSLEGTFSYEQYF
V: TRBV5-1
size: NA
length: 15
J: TRBJ2-7
D: NA

CDR3: CASSLGLAGGTQYF
V: TRBV5-4
size: NA
length: 14
J: TRBJ2-5
D: TRBD2

CDR3: CASSYLRGGPQNTEAFF
V: TRBV6-2/TRBV6-3
size: NA
length: 17
J: TRBJ1-1
D: NA

CDR3: CASSTGGGTDTQYF
V: TRBV7-2
size: NA
length: 14
J: TRBJ2-3
D: TRBD2

CDR3: CASSRRTGDGYTF
V: TRBV7-2
size: NA
length: 13
J: TRBJ1-2
D: TRBD1

CDR3: CAISDGRTGAGYTF
V: TRBV10-3
size: NA
length: 14
J: TRBJ1-2
D: TRBD1

CDR3: CASSPTTGSHIDTQYF
V: TRBV5-1
size: NA
length: 16
J: TRBJ2-3
D: NA

CDR3: CASSLDGGGNQPQHF
V: TRBV7-2
size: NA
length: 15
J: TRBJ1-5
D: NA

CDR3: CASSYPSVDTQYF
V: TRBV6-6
size: NA
length: 13
J: TRBJ2-3
D: NA

CDR3: CASSLLGQGETYEQYF
V: TRBV3-1/TRBV3-2
size: NA
length: 16
J: TRBJ2-7
D: TRBD1

CDR3: CASSVSARGGEQFF
V: TRBV2
size: few
length: 14
J: TRBJ2-1
D: NA

CDR3: CASILQGSQPQHF
V: TRBV23-1
size: NA
length: 13
J: TRBJ1-5
D: TRBD1

CDR3: CASSLAGNTEAFF
V: TRBV5-1
size: NA
length: 13
J: TRBJ1-1
D: NA

CDR3: CASSKGAGGVNEQFF
V: TRBV7-9
size: NA
length: 15
J: TRBJ2-1
D: TRBD2

CDR3: CASSERDREKLFF
V: TRBV9
size: NA
length: 13
J: TRBJ1-4
D: TRBD1

CDR3: CASSYNRDRPNTEAFF
V: TRBV6-6
size: NA
length: 16
J: TRBJ1-1
D: TRBD1

CDR3: CASSHRGDGYTF
V: TRBV4-3
size: NA
length: 12
J: TRBJ1-2
D: TRBD1

CDR3: CASSYGTASYEQYF
V: TRBV7-9
size: NA
length: 14
J: TRBJ2-7
D: TRBD1

CDR3: CASSQDVAGPTEAFF
V: TRBV4-1
size: NA
length: 15
J: TRBJ1-1
D: NA

CDR3: CASRLQGSSYNEQFF
V: TRBV7-9
size: few
length: 15
J: TRBJ2-1
D: NA

CDR3: CASSSLDSSGNTIYF
V: TRBV13
size: NA
length: 15
J: TRBJ1-3
D: NA

CDR3: CASSQNRVMVTEAFF
V: TRBV3-1/TRBV3-2
size: NA
length: 15
J: TRBJ1-1
D: NA

CDR3: CASSNRDRVTDTQYF
V: TRBV2
size: NA
length: 15
J: TRBJ2-3
D: TRBD1

CDR3: CASSLGSSGNYNEQFF
V: TRBV13
size: NA
length: 16
J: TRBJ2-1
D: TRBD2

CDR3: CASSLGLETEAFF
V: TRBV7-2
size: NA
length: 13
J: TRBJ1-1
D: NA

CDR3: CASSTSGAPGNTIYF
V: TRBV19
size: NA
length: 15
J: TRBJ1-3
D: NA

CDR3: CASSSPGSGQGVAGANVLTF
V: TRBV7-3
size: NA
length: 20
J: TRBJ2-6
D: TRBD1

CDR3: CASSQGGVFTDTQYF
V: TRBV3-1/TRBV3-2
size: NA
length: 15
J: TRBJ2-3
D: NA

CDR3: CASSPGGGGAISQFF
V: TRBV7-3
size: NA
length: 15
J: TRBJ2-1
D: TRBD2

CDR3: CASRLAGSLNEQFF
V: TRBV10-2
size: NA
length: 14
J: TRBJ2-1
D: TRBD2

CDR3: CASSKQGNAEAFF
V: TRBV12-3/TRBV12-4
size: NA
length: 13
J: TRBJ1-1
D: NA

CDR3: CASSPPGQGETQYF
V: TRBV7-2
size: NA
length: 14
J: TRBJ2-5
D: TRBD1

CDR3: CAWSVWGGLDGYTF
V: TRBV30
size: NA
length: 14
J: TRBJ1-2
D: NA

CDR3: CASSKGGTEAFF
V: TRBV5-1
size: NA
length: 12
J: TRBJ1-1
D: NA

CDR3: CASSPGWEGGYTF
V: TRBV7-9
size: NA
length: 13
J: TRBJ1-2
D: NA

CDR3: CASSLVAGGITDTQYF
V: TRBV6-2/TRBV6-3
size: NA
length: 16
J: TRBJ2-3
D: TRBD2

CDR3: CASSQETAGNTIYF
V: TRBV4-1
size: NA
length: 14
J: TRBJ1-3
D: NA

CDR3: CASSSETGRWEKLFF
V: TRBV7-2
size: few
length: 15
J: TRBJ1-4
D: TRBD1

CDR3: CASSSNTGIYNEQFF
V: TRBV9
size: NA
length: 15
J: TRBJ2-1
D: NA

CDR3: CASSQGGDYYQETQYF
V: TRBV4-3
size: NA
length: 16
J: TRBJ2-5
D: NA

CDR3: CASSMDRLNSPLHF
V: TRBV5-6
size: NA
length: 14
J: TRBJ1-6
D: TRBD1

CDR3: CASSQGSSYNSPLHF
V: TRBV28
size: NA
length: 15
J: TRBJ1-6
D: NA

CDR3: CASSPGYTEAFF
V: TRBV6-5
size: once
length: 12
J: TRBJ1-1
D: NA

CDR3: CARNSGGAPLTNTGELFF
V: TRBV23-1
size: NA
length: 18
J: TRBJ2-2
D: TRBD1

CDR3: CASSKEREGPNEQFF
V: TRBV6-4
size: few
length: 15
J: TRBJ2-1
D: TRBD2

CDR3: CASGLAITANTEAFF
V: TRBV12-5
size: NA
length: 15
J: TRBJ1-1
D: NA

CDR3: CASSLGGRSDTQYF
V: TRBV5-1
size: NA
length: 14
J: TRBJ2-3
D: TRBD2